This T cell receptor (beta chain) was identified during a study of cytomegalovirus exposure and HLA in healthy donors. In the study overall: Unique TCRs numbering some 80 million, obtained from HLA-typed donors, made up an early data release. Overall study findings and caveats: The likely origin of a cluster of highly shared sequence variants was a sequencing artifact. Researchers reported in a later analysis that common viral pathogens appeared linked to several top clusters. According to a later analysis, most TCR beta chains associated with CMV appeared HLA-restricted.

For this clone: The antigen is not known.

Researchers ran the PCR with 60 Vbeta and 13 Jbeta primers. TCRdb's copy holds only in-frame clones and misses some; the assay was immunoSEQ multiplex PCR. Of roughly 92,000 clones in the sample, about four fifths were seen once. Per germline, CDR1 LGHNA and CDR2 YNFKEQ. V shed 0 bases and J 3 bases; nucleotides not matched to a gene: 3. CDR3 length equals 15 residues. V gene TRBV4-2 combines with J gene TRBJ1-2, with 8 bases matching TRBD1. The sequenced sample was PBMCs. The source of this sequence is a woman aged 70-85 years in good health and CMV-seropositive. The CDR3 loop is CASSQDPDRDYGYTF. The CDR3 region has the DNA TGTGCCAGCAGCCAAGACCCGGACAGGGACTATGGCTACACCTTC.